The TCR beta chain under discussion was sequenced for a study of OX40 agonist ivuxolimab in advanced cancers. Study background: It was ivuxolimab, an agonistic anti-OX40 (CD134) antibody, that patients were treated with. General study results and limits: Low clonal expansion, among the lowest seen, marked partial responders at 0.1-3.0 mg/kg. The study found that CD8+ T cells averaged more expanded clones than CD4+. The study did not work out the antigen specificity of the expanded peripheral T cells.

Only in-frame clones appear in the TCRdb table, and some are missing; sequencing was by immunoSEQ multiplex PCR. The table has about 77,000 clones, about 85% seen once. Details on this clone: Its cognate antigen is unknown. Within the sample, other DNA sequences also encode this same CDR3.

Trimming took 5 bases from V and 4 from J, leaving 6 bases between them. This CDR3 comprises 12 residues. CDR1 and CDR2 from the germline V gene are MNHEY and SVGAGI. The source is an adult with an advanced solid tumor such as melanoma, head and neck, liver or kidney cancer. The genes are TRBV6-5 and TRBJ1-3; D is uncertain. The source material was CD4+ or CD8+ T cells sorted from blood, sampled in a trial of the OX40 agonist ivuxolimab. The CDR3 coding sequence is TGTGCCAGCAGTAACCGCGGAAACACCATATATTTT. Translated, it gives CASSNRGNTIYF.